The clone carrying this TCR beta chain was seen a few times. The antigen remains undetermined. This record comes from a study of T-cell reconstitution after alpha-beta-depleted transplantation in children. The study, taken as a whole, reports: At around two months after transplant, the alpha-beta T cells were reportedly derived from several hundred expanded clones that came from non-depleted graft cells. Several patients had high TCRbeta diversity at day 60; it came from surviving recipient T cells and thymic progenitors. T-cell numbers and diversity, one year after transplant, stemmed largely from T cells that were newly produced.

Germline V CDR1 and CDR2: SNHLY, FYNNEI. The length of the CDR3 is 18 residues. V lost 3 bases and J 3 bases, leaving 20 bases between the germline ends. This sample's TCRbeta library carried unique molecular identifier barcodes. TCRdb fed the PCR reads into MiXCR, producing one record per CDR3 protein. The sample holds some 440,000 distinct CDR3 sequences, 15% to 20% seen once. Sequenced here: PBMCs, mostly from graft donor cells, sampled 360 days after TCRalphabeta/CD19-depleted stem cell transplant. This rearrangement joins TRBV2 to TRBJ2-2; D remains ambiguous. This TCR was recovered from a boy in the first two years of life who had a stem cell transplant for Wiskott-Aldrich syndrome, so the T cells may come from the graft donor. The CDR3, as DNA: TGTGCCAGCAGTGATGGTTACAGCCCCAAATTCTACACCGGGGAGCTGTTTTTT. Protein: CASSDGYSPKFYTGELFF.